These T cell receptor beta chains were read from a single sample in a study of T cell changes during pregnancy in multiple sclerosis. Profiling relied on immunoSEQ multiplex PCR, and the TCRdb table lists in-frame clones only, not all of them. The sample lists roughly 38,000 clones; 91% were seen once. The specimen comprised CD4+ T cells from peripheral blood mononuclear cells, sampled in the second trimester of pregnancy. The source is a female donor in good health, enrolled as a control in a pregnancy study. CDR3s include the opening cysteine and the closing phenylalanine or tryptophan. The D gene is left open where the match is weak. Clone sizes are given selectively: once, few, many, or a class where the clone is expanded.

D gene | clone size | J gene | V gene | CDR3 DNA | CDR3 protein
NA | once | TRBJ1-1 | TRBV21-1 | TGTGCCAGCAGCAATCTCGTTACTGGGGCCACTGAAGCTTTCTTT | CASSNLVTGATEAFF
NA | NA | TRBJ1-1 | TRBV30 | TGTGCCTGGGGTGGAAGAGCTGAAGCTTTCTTT | CAWGGRAEAFF
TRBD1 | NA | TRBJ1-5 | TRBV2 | TGTGCCAGCAGTGAGGCAGGGGGACAGGGGAACCAGCCCCAGCATTTT | CASSEAGGQGNQPQHF
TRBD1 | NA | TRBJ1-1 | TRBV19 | TGTGCCAGTACCCAAGTTAGGGGGCGTACTGAAGCTTTCTTT | CASTQVRGRTEAFF
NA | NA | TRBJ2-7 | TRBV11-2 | TGTGCCAGCAGCTCCCAAGTTTACGAGCAGTACTTC | CASSSQVYEQYF
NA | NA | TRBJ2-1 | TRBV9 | TGTGCCAGCAGCGTAGTTGGGGCAGGTTCCTACAATGAGCAGTTCTTC | CASSVVGAGSYNEQFF
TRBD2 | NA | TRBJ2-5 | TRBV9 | TGTGCCAGCAGCGTTATGGGCAGCGGGAGAGGAGAGACCCAGTACTTC | CASSVMGSGRGETQYF
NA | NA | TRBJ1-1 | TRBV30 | TGTGCCTGGACAGGGGCCCTGAACACTGAAGCTTTCTTT | CAWTGALNTEAFF
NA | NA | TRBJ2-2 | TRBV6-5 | TGTGCCAGCAGCCCAGGGTCTCACACCGGGGAGCTGTTTTTT | CASSPGSHTGELFF
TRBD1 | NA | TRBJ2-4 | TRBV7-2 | TGTGCCAGCAGCCCGTTGACACAGGGGTCCAAAAACATTCAGTACTTC | CASSPLTQGSKNIQYF
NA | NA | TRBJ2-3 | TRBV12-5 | TGTGCTAGTGGTTCCGGCGGGACTCACACAGATACGCAGTATTTT | CASGSGGTHTDTQYF
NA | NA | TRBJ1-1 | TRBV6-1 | TGTGCCAGCAGGGGCGGGACTGAAGCTTTCTTT | CASRGGTEAFF
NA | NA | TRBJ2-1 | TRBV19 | TGTGCCAGTAGATTAGACCGGAGCTCCTACAATGAGCAGTTCTTC | CASRLDRSSYNEQFF